This T cell receptor beta chain was captured by sequencing in a study of T cells in localized non-small cell lung cancer (dated by TCRdb to the early 2020s). A note on the overall study: T cell repertoires of 200 to 250 early-stage NSCLC patients were analyzed, with tumors being compared against uninvolved tumor-adjacent lungs. All 240 or so NSCLC patients in the cohort were treatment-naive and had localized lung tumors that were resected. Of the NSCLC patients, fewer than 150 were male and about a hundred were female, and the mean age was about 69 years. Study-wide conclusions, independent of this receptor: Of the top 100 tumor clones, a median of roughly 57 were detected in paired uninvolved adjacent lung; over 25 were also among that lung's top 100. Longer overall survival was associated with higher T cell density in blood, whereas shorter survival was associated with higher clonality in adjacent lung. Multi-region tumor sequencing was not performed, so intratumor heterogeneity could not be excluded. Because of the exploratory design, TCR variables were selected using unadjusted p-values without false-discovery rate correction. The highest T cell clonality was observed in uninvolved tumor-adjacent lung, where clonality exceeded that of tumor, suggesting that antigenic responses were more focused in uninvolved tumor-adjacent lung.

At diagnosis, peripheral blood, uninvolved tumor-adjacent lung and tumor were collected and stored as a combination of fresh-frozen and FFPE material. For TCR repertoire profiling, blood samples were analyzed as peripheral blood mononuclear cells. A word on this clone: Its antigen target is currently unknown. Per-base quality was not reported, and no clone a single base away is much larger than it.

The germline V gene specifies ENHRY as CDR1 and SYGVKD as CDR2. V lost 8 bases and J lost 2 bases; the stretch between them is 8 bases long. The CDR3 runs 12 amino acids, cysteine and phenylalanine included. The DNA shown is the 36-base CDR3, in frame from base 1. The immunoSEQ Assay was used to sequence TCR beta CDR3 regions from DNA. From the authors' description of their analysis: T cell density was computed as TCR beta template counts normalized to usable DNA estimated by amplifying housekeeping genes. Using the preseqR package, richness was estimated by extrapolating to 120,000 templates for tissue samples and 400,000 templates for PBMC samples. Clonality was taken to be one minus Pielou's evenness. Differential abundance testing on productive amino-acid clonotypes, with a minimum total count of 5 and an alpha of 0.1, was used to identify tissue-enriched TCRs. Repertoire overlap between compartments was quantified with the Jaccard Index and Morisita Overlap Index. TCR beta CDR3s were clustered by GLIPH together with public tetramer-defined viral CDR3s, and at least three viral sequences plus V-gene enrichment were required for viral motifs. Entries here come from immuneACCESS through TCRdb and include only in-frame sequences with V and J called. Some clones fail to appear in such tables; in the studies checked, an unresolved V gene covers under half of the shortfall, and the cause of the remainder is unknown. That table supplies the V and J calls and clone size; D and trimming were determined from the DNA. For this sample there are 45,000 to 60,000 clones; over 80% appear just once. The top ten clonotypes cover about 20% of the sample.

The source material was peripheral blood, sampled before any cancer treatment. This TCR was recovered from a female donor aged 60 or older with stage II squamous cell lung carcinoma. The chain couples TRBV10-3 to TRBJ2-3, with TRBD2 tentatively as D gene (6 bases match). The nucleotide sequence reads as follows: TGTGCCATCGCGGGAAACACAGATACGCAGTATTTT. The encoded protein is CAIAGNTDTQYF.